This T cell receptor beta chain appears in the sequencing data of a study of graft-versus-host responses after intestinal transplantation. Study-level information: Each of the recipients got a multivisceral, liver-intestinal, or isolated intestinal transplant. Study-level results: The authors found GvH clones in recipient marrow, some appearing first in ileum or blood.

This clone has a single count. Its antigen is still unknown. Clones were read by immunoSEQ multiplex PCR, and TCRdb kept only the in-frame ones, dropping some. The sample has 95,000 to 110,000 clones; about 90% are singletons. This receptor was obtained from a human donor who received an intestinal transplant. The sample consisted of unstimulated CD4+ T cells sorted from spleen or lymph node cells, taken before intestinal transplant.

The CDR3 nucleotides are TGTGCCTGGAGTCCACTGGGGAACACCGGGGAGCTGTTTTTT. This translates into CAWSPLGNTGELFF. The chain joins TRBV30 to TRBJ2-2; D remains ambiguous. Germline V gene lookup returns CDR1 GTSNPN and CDR2 SVGIG (reference sequence). The CDR3 extends over 14 amino acids. V was shortened by 2 bases and J by 1 base, with 8 bases between the two germline ends.